Below are 9 T cell receptor beta chains sequenced from a single sample in a study of blood T cell repertoires in COVID-19. Measured with immunoSEQ multiplex PCR; TCRdb has only the in-frame clones, and not every one. Of about 200,000 clones in the sample, approximately 80% were seen once. The sequenced sample was PBMCs or T cells enriched from blood (not recorded which). The receptors come from a woman between 50 and 59 years old with acute COVID-19.

V usage is TRBV19 and J usage is TRBJ2-2; TRBD1 matches at 7 bases. The CDR3 spans 14 residues. V lost 4 bases to trimming and J lost 4 bases; unmatched junction nucleotides: 3. Germline-derived CDR1 and CDR2 are LNHDA and SQIVND (reference sequence). The CDR3 nucleotides read TGTGCCAGTAGTACCACAGGGGCCACCGGGGAGCTGTTTTTT. Translating gives CASSTTGATGELFF.

CDR3 bases: TGTGCCAGCAGCTTGACTAGCGGGGGGGCCTACGAGCAGTACTTC. It specifies CASSLTSGGAYEQYF. The V and J genes are TRBV5-5 and TRBJ2-7, with 13 bases fitting TRBD2. The V segment lost 1 base and the J segment 2 bases; nucleotides outside the gene matches: 0. CDR1 is SGHKS and CDR2 is YYEKEE in the germline V gene (reference sequence). The CDR3 extends over 15 amino acids.

The chain combines TRBV7-9 with TRBJ1-2, with D perhaps TRBD1 (6 bases). The CDR3 loop spans 13 amino acids. Trimming cost V 5 bases and J 3 bases, with 10 bases left between them. The germline gives CDR1 SEHNR, CDR2 FQNEAQ (reference sequence). CDR3 protein: CASSRDTDYGYTF. In DNA, the CDR3 is TGTGCCAGCAGCCGGGACACGGACTATGGCTACACCTTC. The full variable domain, completed using reference TRBV7-9 and TRBJ1-2, is DTGVSQNPRHKITKRGQNVTFRCDPISEHNRLYWYRQTLGQGPEFLTYFQNEAQLEKSRLLSDRFSAERPKGSFSTLEIQRTEQGDSAMYLCASSRDTDYGYTFGSGTRLTVV.

This chain joins TRBV5-1 and TRBJ1-1; possible D gene TRBD1, 6 bases. CDR1 and CDR2 (germline): SGHRS, YFSETQ. The CDR3 covers 14 residues. V shed 1 base and J shed 5 bases, with 12 bases lying between them. The CDR3 region has the DNA TGCGCCAGCAGCTTGTGGACAGCGGGGACTGAAGCTTTCTTT. It encodes CASSLWTAGTEAFF.

In DNA, the CDR3 is TGTGCCAGCAGTTCGACAGGGGGTAGTAATTCACCCCTCCACTTT. Residues: CASSSTGGSNSPLHF. V usage is TRBV9 and J usage is TRBJ1-6; 9 bases match TRBD1. Germline CDR1 SGDLS, CDR2 YYNGEE. The J segment lost 6 bases and the V segment lost 5 bases, leaving 6 bases of the junction unmatched. The CDR3 covers 15 residues.

This clone was found a few times. The rearrangement links TRBV27 to TRBJ2-2, with 11 bases matching TRBD2. Germline trimming cut 3 bases from V and 4 bases from J; bases unmatched to any gene: 4. The germline CDR1 and CDR2 sequences are MNHEY and SMNVEV (reference sequence). The length of the CDR3 is 16 residues. The CDR3: CASSLIAGGSTGELFF. The DNA of the CDR3 is TGTGCCAGCAGTTTGATAGCGGGAGGGTCCACCGGGGAGCTGTTTTTT.

This chain connects TRBV11-3 to TRBJ1-6; D unclear. The CDR3 is made up of 13 amino acids. Per the germline V gene, CDR1 is SGHNT and CDR2 is YENEEA. V dropped 0 bases and J dropped 9 bases, with 6 bases sitting between them. The CDR3 region has the DNA TGTGCCAGCAGCTTAGATGTAGTTTCACCCCTCCACTTT. This gives the protein CASSLDVVSPLHF.

The V gene is TRBV18, the J gene TRBJ2-1, with 10 bases identical to TRBD1. The CDR3 is 16 amino acids. From germline, CDR1 is KGHSH and CDR2 LQKENI. Trimming took 2 bases from V and 7 from J; bases not matched to a gene: 8. CDR3 sequence reads: CASSPRRQGAQNEQFF. DNA of the CDR3: TGTGCCAGCTCACCAAGAAGACAGGGGGCGCAGAATGAGCAGTTCTTC.

The V gene is TRBV6-5, the J gene TRBJ1-1; D uncertain. Between the trimmed V and J ends, which lost 0 bases and 0 bases, there was a span of 8 bases. Germline loops: CDR1 MNHEY, CDR2 SVGAGI. The CDR3 spans 15 residues. CDR3 sequence reads: CASSYSWRMNTEAFF. The CDR3 nucleotides read TGTGCCAGCAGTTACTCTTGGCGGATGAACACTGAAGCTTTCTTT.